Here is one T cell receptor beta chain with its context. Here immunoSEQ multiplex PCR was the method, and the copy in TCRdb shows in-frame clones only, minus some. The sample lists approximately 150,000 clones, over 70% occurring once. This entry is derived from a study of blood T cell repertoires in COVID-19. The CDR3 has 14 amino acids. V was clipped by 5 bases and J by 3 bases; unmatched bases: 6. The germline V gene has CDR1 MNHEY and CDR2 SVGAGI. Sequencing was carried out using peripheral blood. This clonotype originated in a man in his 70s who had recovered from COVID-19. This chain joins TRBV6-5 and TRBJ2-7, with 8 bases aligning to TRBD1. CDR3 region: CASSPTDRDYEQYF. CDR3 in DNA: TGTGCCAGCAGTCCTACGGACAGGGACTACGAGCAGTACTTC.